This TCR beta chain was profiled in a study of blood T cell repertoires in COVID-19. As for the study in general: Both acute and convalescent COVID-19 samples were obtained from the United States, Italy and Spain. Sources were T cells, B-cell-depleted T cells, or PBMCs; the material itself was cDNA or gDNA.

The CDR3 extends over 15 amino acids. CDR1 is GTSNPN and CDR2 is SVGIG in the germline V gene (reference sequence). The V segment lost 2 bases and the J segment 6 bases; nucleotides outside the gene matches: 5. This clone has only one observation. How the authors handled the data: From reference gene primer amplification, estimates of nucleated cell counts were derived. Repertoires were generated with immunoSEQ multiplex PCR, while TCRdb's copy carries only in-frame clones and drops some. V, J and clone size are taken as reported in that table, and D and trimming were inferred from the DNA itself. The sample includes about 100,000 clones, around 90% of them seen just once.

The V and J genes are TRBV30 and TRBJ2-3, with 13 bases aligning to TRBD2. The sequenced material came from peripheral blood. The sequence came from a human donor in a cohort sampled during active COVID-19. Written as DNA, the CDR3 is TGTGCCTGGAGTCCACCGACTAGCGGGAGGGATACGCAGTATTTT. Its protein product is CAWSPPTSGRDTQYF.